The 2 T cell receptor beta chains presented below share a single source sample, sequenced in a study of regulatory T cells in long-lasting Graves disease. Specified time point: newly diagnosed GD, antithyroid drugs for less than 3 months. The TCR library was made from RNA extracted from PBMCs. The authors built TCR beta libraries using iRepertoire HTBI primers and Arm-PCR of CDR3 regions. TCRdb passed the multiplex PCR reads through MiXCR, listing each CDR3 protein once. The data contain fewer than 650,000 distinct CDR3 sequences, around 15% of them singletons. Separately, the same data were catalogued under a study of T cells in Graves' hyperthyroidism and ophthalmopathy.

Sequencing used peripheral blood mononuclear cells (PBMCs), obtained at new diagnosis, from a patient treated with antithyroid drugs. The receptors stem from a woman aged 25 to 45 with Graves disease.

This clonotype was seen ten or more times. J is TRBJ1-2 and V is TRBV12-3 or TRBV12-4; 7 bases are shared with TRBD1. The CDR3 runs 14 residues. Trimming took 3 bases from V and 8 from J; bases not matched to a gene: 9. CDR3 in amino acids: CASSFSDRVVGYTF. The CDR3 coding sequence is TGTGCCAGCAGTTTCTCTGACAGGGTTGTGGGCTACACCTTC.

This clonotype was counted at least ten times. CDR3 DNA sequence: TGTGCCAGCAGCATTTACGGGACAGGGGCCTACGAGCAGTACTTC. The encoded protein is CASSIYGTGAYEQYF. The chain carries TRBV28 and TRBJ2-7, with 10 bases aligning to TRBD1. This CDR3 has 15 residues. Germline loops: CDR1 MDHEN, CDR2 SYDVKM. The ends lost 6 bases at V and 2 bases at J; junction bases unmatched: 7.